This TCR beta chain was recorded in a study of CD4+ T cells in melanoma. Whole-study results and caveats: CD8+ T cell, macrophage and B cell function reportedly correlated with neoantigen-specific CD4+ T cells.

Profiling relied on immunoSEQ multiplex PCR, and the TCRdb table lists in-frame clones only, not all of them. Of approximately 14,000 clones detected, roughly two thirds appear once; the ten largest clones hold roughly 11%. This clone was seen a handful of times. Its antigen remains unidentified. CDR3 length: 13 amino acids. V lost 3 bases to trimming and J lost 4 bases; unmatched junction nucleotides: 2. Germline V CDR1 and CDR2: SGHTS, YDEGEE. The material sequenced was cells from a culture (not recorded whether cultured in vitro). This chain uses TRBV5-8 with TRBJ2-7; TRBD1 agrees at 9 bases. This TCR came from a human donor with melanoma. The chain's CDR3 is CASSSDRGYEQYF. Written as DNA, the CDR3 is TGTGCCAGCAGCTCCGACAGGGGGTACGAGCAGTACTTC.